This TCR beta chain emerged from a study of blood T cell repertoires in COVID-19. Study summary: From T cells, B-cell-depleted T cells, or PBMCs came the material, which was cDNA or gDNA.

V was trimmed by 8 bases and J by 4 bases, leaving 15 bases between them. The germline gives CDR1 MNHEY, CDR2 SVGAGI. The CDR3 is made up of 13 amino acids. Method: immunoSEQ multiplex PCR; TCRdb's copy keeps in-frame clones and lacks some. The top ten hold 11% of the sample, which has about 100,000 clones, around 87% seen once. The sample comprised peripheral blood. The source is a woman between 25 and 40 years old with acute or convalescent COVID-19. This sequence joins TRBV6-5 and TRBJ2-7; a possible D gene is TRBD2 (5 bases). The CDR3 is CASGRNKGYEQYF. The CDR3 region has the DNA TGTGCCAGCGGGAGAAATAAGGGTTACGAGCAGTACTTC.